This passage covers 3 T cell receptor beta chains from one sample sequenced in a study of shared clonotypes between healthy human individuals. The protocol was immunoSEQ multiplex PCR, while the TCRdb copy is restricted to in-frame clones and leaves out a portion. The sample shows hundreds of thousands of clones, approximately 74% of them seen only once. Specimen: memory CD4+ T cells sorted from blood. Noted subset: CD45RA-negative fraction. These receptors were obtained from a woman aged 25 to 39 in good health.

The chain couples TRBV5-1 to TRBJ1-2; TRBD1 matches 7 bases. Germline V gene data show CDR1 as SGHRS and CDR2 as YFSETQ. V dropped 7 bases and J dropped 4; count of bases not matched to a gene: 13. The CDR3 is made up of 15 amino acids. The CDR3 region has the DNA TGCGCCAGCTACAACACCGGGACAGTACTCTATGGCTACACCTTC. The encoded protein is CASYNTGTVLYGYTF.

The chain employs TRBV28 and TRBJ2-3; 11 nucleotides align to TRBD1. The V gene's germline CDR1 is MDHEN and CDR2 SYDVKM. V was clipped by 6 bases and J by 4 bases; unmatched bases: 6. This CDR3 contains 15 residues. The CDR3 here is CASSPTGQGADTQYF. The DNA of the CDR3 is TGTGCCAGCAGCCCTACGGGACAGGGGGCAGATACGCAGTATTTT.

This clone was seen a few times. The rearrangement links TRBV5-5 to TRBJ1-2; D possibly corresponds to TRBD1 (5 bases). The CDR3 is 13 amino acids. CDR1 is SGHKS and CDR2 is YYEKEE in the germline V gene (reference sequence). V was shortened by 1 base and J by 6 bases, with 10 bases between the two germline ends. CDR3 bases: TGTGCCAGCAGCTTGAGTCCCAGGGATGGCTACACCTTC. This sequence encodes CASSLSPRDGYTF. The full variable domain, completed using reference TRBV5-5 and TRBJ1-2, is DAGVTQSPTHLIKTRGQQVTLRCSPISGHKSVSWYQQVLGQGPQFIFQYYEKEERGRGNFPDRFSARQFPNYSSELNVNALLLGDSALYLCASSLSPRDGYTFGSGTRLTVV.